What follows are 8 T cell receptor beta chains derived from one specimen sequenced in a study of cytomegalovirus exposure and HLA in healthy donors. The PCR employed 60 Vbeta primers together with 13 Jbeta primers. Generated by immunoSEQ multiplex PCR, the TCRdb table keeps only in-frame clones and is missing some. This table has roughly 160,000 clones, roughly 84% appearing once. The sequenced sample was PBMCs. Source of these receptors: a boy between 2 and 15 years old in good health and CMV-seronegative.

V is TRBV5-4 and J is TRBJ1-1; 10 positions agree with TRBD1. Per germline, CDR1 SGHNT and CDR2 YYREEE (reference sequence). Losses at the gene ends were 2 bases for V and 2 bases for J; bases not matched to a gene: 3. CDR3 length: 15 residues. The chain's CDR3 is CASSFRDRGNTEAFF. The CDR3 nucleotides read TGTGCCAGCAGCTTTAGGGACAGGGGAAACACTGAAGCTTTCTTT.

The V gene is TRBV19, the J gene TRBJ2-3; maybe TRBD2 (7 bases). From germline, CDR1 is LNHDA and CDR2 SQIVND (reference sequence). The CDR3 is 14 residues long. Trimming pared 7 bases from V and 6 bases from J, leaving 17 bases between. The CDR3 region is CASKRDTYRDTQYF. For the CDR3, the DNA is TGTGCCAGTAAGCGGGACACTTATCGGGATACGCAGTATTTT.

In DNA form, the CDR3 reads TGTGCCAGCAGCGTCCGACTAGCGGGAGGGCTCAATGAGCAGTTCTTC. It translates to CASSVRLAGGLNEQFF. This sequence joins TRBV9 and TRBJ2-1; the match to TRBD2 covers 14 bases. V gave up 2 bases and J gave up 6 bases; unmatched junction bases: 4. The CDR3 extends over 16 amino acids. CDR1 and CDR2 from the germline V gene are SGDLS and YYNGEE.

This chain connects TRBV5-1 to TRBJ1-1; weak D call: TRBD1 (6 bases). V lost 2 bases to trimming and J lost 4 bases, with 24 bases between them. Germline V gives CDR1 SGHRS, CDR2 YFSETQ. This CDR3 spans 18 amino acids. In DNA, the CDR3 is TGCGCCAGCAGCTTCCCGGTGGGACAACCAGCTGAAGGCACTGAAGCTTTCTTT. It specifies CASSFPVGQPAEGTEAFF. The variable domain in full, completed from reference TRBV5-1 and TRBJ1-1, reads KAGVTQTPRYLIKTRGQQVTLSCSPISGHRSVSWYQQTPGQGLQFLFEYFSETQRNKGNFPGRFSGRQFSNSRSEMNVSTLELGDSALYLCASSFPVGQPAEGTEAFFGQGTRLTVV.

This rearrangement joins TRBV5-1 to TRBJ2-5; a possible D gene is TRBD2 (6 bases). Germline V gene lookup returns CDR1 SGHRS and CDR2 YFSETQ. Trimming pared 4 bases from V and 5 bases from J, leaving 18 bases between. This CDR3 spans 15 amino acids. CDR3 residues: CASSSTGLQTETQYF. CDR3 in DNA: TGCGCCAGCAGCAGCACGGGACTCCAGACGGAGACCCAGTACTTC.

The chain uses TRBV10-3 and TRBJ1-6, with D perhaps TRBD1 (6 bases). Germline CDR1 is ENHRY and CDR2 is SYGVKD. V gave up 4 bases and J gave up 0 bases, with 13 bases separating them. This CDR3 is built from 17 residues. CDR3 amino acids: CAISVGQTSSYNSPLHF. Written as DNA, the CDR3 is TGTGCCATCAGTGTAGGACAGACAAGCTCCTATAATTCACCCCTCCACTTT.

The chain links TRBV12-1 to TRBJ1-1; the table's D call of TRBD1 was not tested on the DNA. TRBV12-1 is annotated as a pseudogene. This CDR3 is built from 18 residues. For the CDR3, the DNA is TGTGCCAGCAGCGACCCCACAGGGCACGGGCGTACGAACACTGAAGCTTTCTTT. Its protein is CASSDPTGHGRTNTEAFF.

This chain connects TRBV28 to TRBJ2-7, with D unclear. The CDR3 runs 13 residues. CDR1 is MDHEN and CDR2 is SYDVKM in the germline V gene. V was clipped by 3 bases and J by 3 bases, with 9 bases between them. CDR3 amino acids: CASSFLENYEQYF. The CDR3 DNA is TGTGCCAGCAGTTTCCTCGAGAACTACGAGCAGTACTTC.